The 18 T cell receptor beta chains in this list originate from one sample, sequenced in a study of post-analysis software for immune sequencing data. The authors incorporated unique molecular identifiers into the TCR beta cDNA libraries. TCRdb reanalysed the PCR reads using MiXCR and keeps one entry per CDR3 protein. Of around 150,000 distinct CDR3 sequences detected, around 36% appear once; the ten largest clones hold approximately 30%. The source was blood, collected after autologous hematopoietic stem cell transplantation. The receptors stem from a girl under 18 with multiple sclerosis.

This clonotype was detected a few times. The chain employs TRBV4-2 and TRBJ2-7, with TRBD2 matching 12 bases. After removal of 5 bases from V and 4 bases from J, the junction contained 3 bases not matched to a gene. Germline V gene sequence: CDR1 LGHNA, CDR2 YNFKEQ. This CDR3 is 14 amino acids long. Here the CDR3 DNA reads TGTGCCAGCAGCTTGACTAGCGGGAGATACGAGCAGTACTTC. Residues: CASSLTSGRYEQYF.

The rearrangement links TRBV6-6 to TRBJ2-3, with D possibly TRBD2 on 6 matching bases. The V and J ends lost 4 bases and 5 bases respectively, with 19 bases between them. Looked up from germline, CDR1 is MNHNY and CDR2 is SVGAGI (reference sequence). The CDR3 sequence is 16 residues long. The CDR3 spells CASSSTRANGGDTQYF. As DNA, the CDR3 is TGTGCCAGCAGTTCCACTCGGGCCAACGGGGGAGATACGCAGTATTTT.

This clonotype occurred a few times. CDR3 in DNA: TGTGCCAGCAGCCAATATGGCGGGATCCAAGAGACCCAGTACTTC. This gives the protein CASSQYGGIQETQYF. The chain employs TRBV7-6 and TRBJ2-5, with D maybe TRBD2 (6 bases). Germline V lookup: CDR1 SGHVS, CDR2 FNYEAQ. V gave up 5 bases and J gave up 1 base, with 14 bases separating them. This CDR3 comprises 15 residues.

The chain couples TRBV28 to TRBJ1-1, with a tentative D call TRBD1 (5 bases). The CDR3 length is 15 residues. Between the trimmed V and J ends, which lost 5 bases and 10 bases, there was a span of 23 bases. Germline V lookup: CDR1 MDHEN, CDR2 SYDVKM. CDR3 protein: CASSLDDGQGRGAFF. Here the CDR3 DNA reads TGTGCCAGCAGTCTTGACGACGGGCAGGGAAGGGGAGCTTTCTTT.

In its sample, this clonotype was seen many times. The chain has TRBV5-6 and TRBJ2-1, with no clear D. V was cut by 1 base and J by 1 base, with 9 bases left in between. Germline values: CDR1 SGHDT, CDR2 YYEEEE. The CDR3 totals 15 residues. CDR3 coding DNA: TGTGCCAGCAGCTTGATTGGGCGTTCCTACAATGAGCAGTTCTTC. Protein: CASSLIGRSYNEQFF.

A few counts support this clonotype. This could be a read error, since a much larger clone is one nucleotide away. The chain has TRBV6-6 and TRBJ2-5; D might be TRBD2 (6 bases). The germline CDR1 and CDR2 sequences are MNHNY and SVGAGI (reference sequence). Trimming removed 8 bases from V and 10 bases from J, with 26 bases in between. This CDR3 contains 15 residues. The CDR3 nucleotides are TGTGCCAGCGCCGGGACTCCGGTCCGTACCTACGACCAGTACTTC. Protein: CASAGTPVRTYDQYF.

The chain uses TRBV24-1 and TRBJ2-5; TRBD2 agrees at 9 bases. Germline-derived CDR1 and CDR2 are KGHDR and SFDVKD. The CDR3 has 16 residues. The V and J ends lost 5 bases and 1 base, in that order; junction bases with no gene match: 7. The chain's CDR3 is CATSGSERGVQETQYF. CDR3 nucleotides: TGTGCCACCAGTGGGAGCGAGCGGGGGGTCCAAGAGACCCAGTACTTC.

This clonotype was counted only a few times. The rearrangement links TRBV7-7 to TRBJ1-1; tentative D call: TRBD1 (6 bases). The CDR3 is 14 amino acids. Germline V lookup: CDR1 SSHAT, CDR2 FNYEAQ (reference sequence). The chain's CDR3 is CASGEGQQNTEAFF. The CDR3 DNA is TGTGCTAGCGGGGAAGGACAGCAAAACACTGAAGCTTTCTTT.

This chain links TRBV29-1 with TRBJ2-5; 11 bases line up with TRBD1. The CDR3 spans 13 residues. V dropped 6 bases and J dropped 5; count of bases not matched to a gene: 5. The germline V gene has CDR1 SQVTM and CDR2 ANQGSEA. CDR3 DNA sequence: TGCAGCGTCTGGGACAGGGGGTACGAGACCCAGTACTTC. The encoded protein is CSVWDRGYETQYF.

On this clonotype: This may come from a read error, since a much larger clone is one base off. The chain's CDR3 is CASNIGTWTYEQCF. The CDR3 DNA reads as TGTGCCAGCAACATCGGGACTTGGACTTACGAGCAGTGCTTC. The chain uses TRBV27 and TRBJ2-7, with D perhaps matching TRBD2 (6 bases). The CDR3 loop spans 14 amino acids. Germline values: CDR1 MNHEY, CDR2 SMNVEV (reference sequence).

The chain couples TRBV2 to TRBJ2-4, with TRBD2 identical over 7 bases. V lost 6 bases, J lost 9 bases, and 11 bases stayed unmatched. The germline CDR1 and CDR2 sequences are SNHLY and FYNNEI. The CDR3 runs to 14 residues. The CDR3 nucleotides are TGTGCCAGCAGGGGAGGGGACTCCATAGGCATTCAGTACTTC. Translation gives CASRGGDSIGIQYF. Supplemented by reference TRBV2 and TRBJ2-4, the full variable domain reads EPEVTQTPSHQVTQMGQEVILRCVPISNHLYFYWYRQILGQKVEFLVSFYNNEISEKSEIFDDQFSVERPDGSNFTLKIRSTKLEDSAMYFCASRGGDSIGIQYFGAGTRLSVL.

The V gene is TRBV11-2, the J gene TRBJ2-7; TRBD2 is a possible D gene (6 bases). Germline CDR1 reads SGHAT; CDR2 reads FQNNGV. This CDR3 is built from 16 residues. Trimming left V 5 bases short and J 1 base short, with 18 bases between. CDR3 region: CASSPQISGVSYEQYF. CDR3 DNA sequence: TGTGCCAGCAGCCCCCAAATTAGCGGTGTTTCCTACGAGCAGTACTTC.

This clonotype was detected only a few times. V is TRBV20-1 and J is TRBJ2-7; 8 positions agree with TRBD2. Germline lookup yields CDR1 DFQATT and CDR2 SNEGSKA (reference sequence). V was clipped by 0 bases and J by 3 bases; unmatched bases: 7. CDR3 length equals 15 residues. The CDR3 reads CSAREAGSGGYEQYF. CDR3 coding DNA: TGCAGTGCTAGAGAAGCGGGGAGCGGGGGCTACGAGCAGTACTTC.

V usage is TRBV7-2 and J usage is TRBJ2-5; tentative D call: TRBD2 (5 bases). This CDR3 is 13 amino acids long. The germline V gene encodes CDR1 SGHTA and CDR2 FQGNSA. V dropped 2 bases and J dropped 5 bases, with 9 bases sitting between them. CDR3 amino acids: CASSLTPGETQYF. The DNA for the CDR3 is TGTGCCAGCAGCTTAACTCCGGGGGAGACCCAGTACTTC.

This clonotype has ten or more counts. The CDR3 sequence: CSVVGLLEGTDTQYF. The CDR3 DNA reads TGCAGCGTAGTCGGACTGCTAGAGGGTACAGATACGCAGTATTTT. V usage is TRBV29-1 and J usage is TRBJ2-3; a possible D gene is TRBD2 (5 bases). The CDR3 sequence is 15 residues long. V was trimmed by 6 bases and J by 3 bases, leaving 19 bases between them. Germline V gene lookup returns CDR1 SQVTM and CDR2 ANQGSEA.

V usage is TRBV7-3 and J usage is TRBJ2-3; 8 positions agree with TRBD1. Unmatched junction bases numbered 7, after V lost 4 bases and J lost 4 bases. This CDR3 has 15 residues. CDR1 is SGHTA, CDR2 FQGTGA, per germline. Here the CDR3 reads CASSSPGQGPDTQYF. In nucleotides, the CDR3 is TGTGCCAGCAGCTCCCCTGGACAGGGTCCAGATACGCAGTATTTT.

A remark on this clonotype: Being one base from a much bigger clone, this may be a read error. The chain joins TRBV6-2 or TRBV6-3 to TRBJ2-7; 10 bases line up with TRBD2. Losses at the gene ends were 5 bases for V and 7 bases for J; bases not matched to a gene: 8. CDR3 length: 14 residues. Per germline, CDR1 MNHEY and CDR2 SVGEGT. The CDR3 coding sequence is TGTGCCAGCAGTCGTAGCGGGGGGCACAATGAGCAGTACTTC. Encoded protein: CASSRSGGHNEQYF.

A remark on this clonotype: A much larger clone lies a single base off, so this may be a read error. The chain employs TRBV20-1 and TRBJ1-5; D remains ambiguous. This CDR3 has 13 amino acids. The V and J ends lost 5 bases and 9 bases respectively, with 17 bases between them. Germline V lookup: CDR1 DFQATT, CDR2 SNEGSKA (reference sequence). Here the CDR3 DNA reads TGCAGTGCTGGAGGGTGGCCGGAGGGGCCCCAGCATTTT. Its protein is CSAGGWPEGPQHF.